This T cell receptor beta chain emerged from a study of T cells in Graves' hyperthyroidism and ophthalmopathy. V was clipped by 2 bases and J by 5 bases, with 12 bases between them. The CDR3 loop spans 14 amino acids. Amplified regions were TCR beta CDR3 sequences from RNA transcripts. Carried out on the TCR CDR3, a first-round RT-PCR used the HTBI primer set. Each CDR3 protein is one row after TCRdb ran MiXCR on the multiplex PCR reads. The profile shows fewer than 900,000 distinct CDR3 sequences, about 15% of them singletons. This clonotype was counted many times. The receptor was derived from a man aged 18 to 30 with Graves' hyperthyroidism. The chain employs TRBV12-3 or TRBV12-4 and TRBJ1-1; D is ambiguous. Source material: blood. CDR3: CASSLSLMGTEAFF. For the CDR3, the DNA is TGTGCCAGCAGTTTAAGTCTAATGGGGACTGAAGCTTTCTTT.